These 20 T cell receptor beta chains originate from one sample sequenced in a study of blood T cell repertoires in COVID-19. Assay used: immunoSEQ multiplex PCR; TCRdb lists only in-frame clones, some missing. The sample has under 75,000 clones, roughly 83% seen once. The sequenced material came from peripheral blood. The receptors shown here come from a man aged 60 to 75 with COVID-19, enrolled during active disease.

V is TRBV5-1 and J is TRBJ1-4, with TRBD1 identical over 9 bases. After removal of 3 bases from V and 7 bases from J, the junction contained 4 bases not matched to a gene. The length of the CDR3 is 14 residues. Germline V CDR1 and CDR2: SGHRS, YFSETQ. The CDR3 loop reads CASSSGQGIEKLFF. CDR3 coding DNA: TGCGCCAGCAGCTCCGGACAGGGGATTGAAAAACTGTTTTTT.

The rearrangement links TRBV18 to TRBJ1-3; D is possibly TRBD1 (5 bases). This CDR3 is 17 amino acids long. Per germline, CDR1 KGHSH and CDR2 LQKENI. V lost 3 bases and J lost 2, with 17 bases in between. CDR3 region: CASSPRDRQGAGNTIYF. For the CDR3, the DNA is TGTGCCAGCTCACCGCGGGACCGTCAGGGCGCTGGAAACACCATATATTTT.

This sequence joins TRBV3-1 (or the pseudogene TRBV3-2) and TRBJ1-2; no firm D call. V was shortened by 3 bases and J by 3 bases, with 8 bases between the two germline ends. Germline CDR1 is LGHDT and CDR2 is YNNKEL (reference sequence). This CDR3 is built from 13 residues. The CDR3 reads CASSQTADYGYTF. CDR3 in DNA: TGTGCCAGCAGCCAGACTGCTGACTATGGCTACACCTTC.

V gene TRBV6-1 combines with J gene TRBJ1-6, with D unresolved. The V gene lost 1 base and the J gene lost 5 bases, with 6 bases spanning the gap. CDR3 length: 14 amino acids. From germline, CDR1 is MNHNS and CDR2 SASEGT. CDR3 sequence (DNA): TGTGCCAGCAGTGAAGGGGCCGATAATTCACCCCTCCACTTT. Its protein is CASSEGADNSPLHF.

The sample holds one count of this clone. The rearrangement links TRBV6-4 to TRBJ2-3, with no clear D. CDR3 length: 15 amino acids. V was pared by 2 bases and J by 2 bases, with 11 bases between. Germline-derived CDR1 and CDR2 are MRHNA and SNTAGT. CDR3: CASSDDHRYTDTQYF. The CDR3 DNA follows: TGTGCCAGCAGTGACGATCACAGATACACAGATACGCAGTATTTT.

V is TRBV3-1 (or the pseudogene TRBV3-2) and J is TRBJ2-7; 7 bases are a match to TRBD2. The CDR3 is 15 residues long. Germline assignment: CDR1 LGHDT and CDR2 YNNKEL (reference sequence). With V trimmed by 1 base and J by 6 bases, 9 bases remained unmatched. CDR3 in DNA: TGTGCCAGCAGCCAAGTTCGGAGAGGGGAGGGCGAGCAGTACTTC. Its translation is CASSQVRRGEGEQYF.

The chain combines TRBV7-6 with TRBJ2-3, with a weak D call TRBD2 (6 bases). This CDR3 has 17 amino acids. The V end lost 1 base, the J end lost 0 bases, and 14 bases lay between the germline ends. The V gene's germline CDR1 is SGHVS and CDR2 FNYEAQ. In DNA form, the CDR3 reads TGTGCCAGCAGCTTAGGGGCTAGCGCTTCTAGCACAGATACGCAGTATTTT. It yields the protein CASSLGASASSTDTQYF.

The chain employs TRBV7-3 and TRBJ1-1; maybe TRBD1 (5 bases). The CDR3 runs 14 residues. Germline CDR1 SGHTA, CDR2 FQGTGA. Trimming left V 2 bases short and J 0 bases short, with 7 bases between. The CDR3 DNA sequence: TGTGCCAGCAGCTTATGGGGGGTGAACACTGAAGCTTTCTTT. This translates into CASSLWGVNTEAFF.

This rearrangement joins TRBV1 to TRBJ2-3; the table's D call of TRBD2 was not tested on the DNA. TRBV1 is assigned pseudogene status. The CDR3 length is 8 residues. The CDR3 protein is CTNNTQYF. The DNA for the CDR3 is TGCACCAATAATACGCAGTATTTT.

J is TRBJ2-2 and V is TRBV7-6; 8 nucleotides agree with TRBD1. Germline V gene sequence: CDR1 SGHVS, CDR2 FNYEAQ. With 1 base clipped from V and 7 bases from J, the junction kept 5 bases outside the gene matches. CDR3 size: 15 residues. CDR3 residues: CASSLGQGSNGELFF. The CDR3 DNA reads TGTGCCAGCAGCTTAGGACAGGGGTCCAACGGGGAGCTGTTTTTT. The full variable domain, completed using reference TRBV7-6 and TRBJ2-2, is GAGVSQSPRYKVTKRGQDVALRCDPISGHVSLYWYRQALGQGPEFLTYFNYEAQQDKSGLPNDRFSAERPEGSISTLTIQRTEQRDSAMYRCASSLGQGSNGELFFGEGSRLTVL.

The CDR3 nucleotides are TGTGCCAGCAGCCCCGGGACTAGTCCCGGTGAGCAGTTCTTC. This gives the protein CASSPGTSPGEQFF. The gene calls are TRBV11-3 and TRBJ2-1; 8 bases are a match to TRBD2. Germline V lookup: CDR1 SGHNT, CDR2 YENEEA. Germline trimming cut 5 bases from V and 9 bases from J; bases unmatched to any gene: 9. The length of the CDR3 is 14 residues.

This clone was counted between two and nine times. The V and J genes are TRBV6-5 and TRBJ2-7; 8 nucleotides align to TRBD1. The CDR3 is 14 amino acids. Germline-derived CDR1 and CDR2 are MNHEY and SVGAGI. V lost 6 bases, J lost 4 bases, and 8 bases stayed unmatched. Here the CDR3 DNA reads TGTGCCAGCAGCCAGGACAGGGATCAATACGAGCAGTACTTC. Its protein product is CASSQDRDQYEQYF.

The chain combines TRBV30 with TRBJ2-5; 13 bases map to TRBD2. The CDR3 has 13 amino acids. J gave up 5 bases and V 5 bases, and 2 bases lay outside the gene matches. Germline V gives CDR1 GTSNPN, CDR2 SVGIG (reference sequence). The CDR3 here is CAWQTSGGETQYF. CDR3 nucleotide sequence: TGTGCCTGGCAGACTAGCGGGGGGGAGACCCAGTACTTC.

The V gene is TRBV3-1 (or the pseudogene TRBV3-2), the J gene TRBJ1-1; 7 bases are shared with TRBD1. The CDR3 is 13 residues long. J lost 5 bases, V lost 6 bases, and 6 bases had no gene match. CDR1 is LGHDT, CDR2 YNNKEL, per germline (reference sequence). CDR3 loop: CASSSQGETEAFF. The CDR3, as DNA: TGTGCCAGCAGTTCTCAGGGGGAGACTGAAGCTTTCTTT.

The rearrangement joins TRBV28 to TRBJ1-2; D possibly corresponds to TRBD1 (6 bases). The CDR3 runs 12 residues. Germline CDR1 MDHEN, CDR2 SYDVKM. In nucleotides, the CDR3 is TGTGGAACAGGGCCGGTCAATTATGGCTACACCTTC. Residues: CGTGPVNYGYTF.

V gene TRBV28 combines with J gene TRBJ1-3; tentative D call: TRBD1 (5 bases). V lost 3 bases and J 0 bases, leaving 12 bases between the germline ends. This CDR3 is built from 16 residues. Per the germline V gene, CDR1 is MDHEN and CDR2 is SYDVKM. The CDR3 loop is CASSLIGASSGNTIYF. CDR3 DNA sequence: TGTGCCAGCAGTTTGATAGGGGCAAGCTCTGGAAACACCATATATTTT.

The J gene is TRBJ1-3, the V gene TRBV3-1 (or the pseudogene TRBV3-2); D perhaps matches TRBD1 (5 bases). CDR3 size: 16 residues. The germline gives CDR1 LGHDT, CDR2 YNNKEL (reference sequence). The V end lost 3 bases, the J end lost 0 bases, and 12 bases lay between the germline ends. CDR3: CASSQSQGFSGNTIYF. DNA of the CDR3: TGTGCCAGCAGCCAGTCCCAGGGTTTCTCTGGAAACACCATATATTTT.

The chain couples TRBV5-1 to TRBJ1-5, with D unclear. V shed 0 bases and J shed 4 bases, with 8 bases lying between them. The CDR3 has 14 amino acids. Per germline, CDR1 SGHRS and CDR2 YFSETQ. The CDR3 sequence is CASSLGEPNQPQHF. CDR3 nucleotide sequence: TGCGCCAGCAGCTTGGGAGAACCTAATCAGCCCCAGCATTTT.

The chain couples TRBV27 to TRBJ2-7; maybe TRBD2 (6 bases). Germline lookup yields CDR1 MNHEY and CDR2 SMNVEV (reference sequence). The CDR3 has 15 residues. Trimming removed 5 bases from V and 6 bases from J, with 20 bases in between. CDR3 region: CASSTFPGVTGEQYF. Here the CDR3 DNA reads TGTGCCAGCAGTACATTTCCGGGGGTTACAGGCGAGCAGTACTTC.

The CDR3 here is CASSIMTGLEQYF. The CDR3 DNA reads TGTGCCAGCAGCATAATGACAGGTCTGGAGCAGTACTTC. The chain uses TRBV7-9 and TRBJ2-7; weak D call: TRBD1 (6 bases). The germline V and J ends were trimmed by 5 bases and 7 bases, with 15 bases remaining between them. CDR3 length: 13 amino acids. The germline gives CDR1 SEHNR, CDR2 FQNEAQ (reference sequence). Filled out from reference TRBV7-9 and TRBJ2-7, the complete variable domain reads DTGVSQNPRHKITKRGQNVTFRCDPISEHNRLYWYRQTLGQGPEFLTYFQNEAQLEKSRLLSDRFSAERPKGSFSTLEIQRTEQGDSAMYLCASSIMTGLEQYFGPGTRLTVT.